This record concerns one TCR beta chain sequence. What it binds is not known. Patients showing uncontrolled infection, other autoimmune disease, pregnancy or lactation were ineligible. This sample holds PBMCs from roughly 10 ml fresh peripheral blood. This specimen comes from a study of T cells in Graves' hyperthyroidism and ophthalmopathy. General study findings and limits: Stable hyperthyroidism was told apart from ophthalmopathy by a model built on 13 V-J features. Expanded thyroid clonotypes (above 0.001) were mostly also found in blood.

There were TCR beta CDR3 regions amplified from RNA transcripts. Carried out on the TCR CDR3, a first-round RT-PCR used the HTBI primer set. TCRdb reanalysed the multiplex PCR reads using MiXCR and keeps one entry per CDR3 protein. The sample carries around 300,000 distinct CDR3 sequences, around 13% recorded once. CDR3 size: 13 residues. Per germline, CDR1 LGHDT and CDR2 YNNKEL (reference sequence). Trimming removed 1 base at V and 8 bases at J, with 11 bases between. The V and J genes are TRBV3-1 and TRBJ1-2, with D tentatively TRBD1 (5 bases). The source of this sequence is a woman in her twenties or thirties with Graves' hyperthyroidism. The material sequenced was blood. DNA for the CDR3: TGTGCCAGCAGCCAAGCCTCTGAGGGGGGCTACACCTTC. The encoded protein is CASSQASEGGYTF.